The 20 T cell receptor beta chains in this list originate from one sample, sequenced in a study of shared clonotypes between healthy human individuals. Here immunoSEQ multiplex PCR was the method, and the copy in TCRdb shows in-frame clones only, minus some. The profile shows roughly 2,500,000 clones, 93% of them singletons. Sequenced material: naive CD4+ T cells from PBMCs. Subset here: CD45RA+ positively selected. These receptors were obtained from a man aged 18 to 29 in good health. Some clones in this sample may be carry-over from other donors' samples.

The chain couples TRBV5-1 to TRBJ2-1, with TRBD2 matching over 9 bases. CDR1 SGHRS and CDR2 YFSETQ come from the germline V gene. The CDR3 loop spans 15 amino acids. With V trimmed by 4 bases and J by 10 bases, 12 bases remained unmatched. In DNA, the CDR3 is TGCGCCAGCAGCCAAGTAGCGGGAGATGCTCGGGAGCAGTTCTTC. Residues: CASSQVAGDAREQFF.

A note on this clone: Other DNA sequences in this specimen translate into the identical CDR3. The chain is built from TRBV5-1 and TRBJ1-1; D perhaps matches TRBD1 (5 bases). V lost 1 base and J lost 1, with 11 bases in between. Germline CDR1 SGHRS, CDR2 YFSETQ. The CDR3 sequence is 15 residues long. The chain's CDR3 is CASSLFGGSNTEAFF. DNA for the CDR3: TGCGCCAGCAGCTTGTTTGGGGGTTCGAACACTGAAGCTTTCTTT.

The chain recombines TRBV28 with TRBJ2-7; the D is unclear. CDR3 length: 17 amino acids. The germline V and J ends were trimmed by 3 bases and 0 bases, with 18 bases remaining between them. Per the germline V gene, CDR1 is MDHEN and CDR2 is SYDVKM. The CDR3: CASSFAYGLSASYEQYF. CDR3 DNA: TGTGCCAGCAGTTTCGCCTACGGTCTCAGCGCCTCCTACGAGCAGTACTTC.

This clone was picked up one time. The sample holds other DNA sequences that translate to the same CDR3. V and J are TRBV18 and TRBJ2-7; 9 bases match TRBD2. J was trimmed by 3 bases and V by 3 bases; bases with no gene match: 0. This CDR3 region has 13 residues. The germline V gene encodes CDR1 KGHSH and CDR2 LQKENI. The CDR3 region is CASSPTSGYEQYF. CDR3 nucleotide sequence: TGTGCCAGCTCACCGACTAGCGGCTACGAGCAGTACTTC.

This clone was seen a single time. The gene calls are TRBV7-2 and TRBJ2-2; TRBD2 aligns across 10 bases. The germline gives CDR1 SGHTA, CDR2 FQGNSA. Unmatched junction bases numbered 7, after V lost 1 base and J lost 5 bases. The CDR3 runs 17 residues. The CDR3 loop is CASSLGASGSITGELFF. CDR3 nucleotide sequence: TGTGCCAGCAGCTTAGGAGCTAGCGGGAGCATTACCGGGGAGCTGTTTTTT.

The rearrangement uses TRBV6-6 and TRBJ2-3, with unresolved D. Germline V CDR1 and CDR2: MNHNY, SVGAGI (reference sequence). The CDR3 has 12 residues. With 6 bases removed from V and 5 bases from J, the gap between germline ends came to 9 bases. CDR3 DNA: TGTGCCAGCAGAGTGCTCGAAGATACGCAGTATTTT. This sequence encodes CASRVLEDTQYF.

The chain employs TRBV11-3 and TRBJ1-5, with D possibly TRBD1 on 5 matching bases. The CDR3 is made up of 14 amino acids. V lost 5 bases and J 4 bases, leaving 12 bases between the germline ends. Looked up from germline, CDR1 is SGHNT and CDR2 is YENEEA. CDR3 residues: CASSLVGANQPQHF. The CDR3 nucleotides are TGTGCCAGCAGCCTAGTAGGGGCAAATCAGCCCCAGCATTTT.

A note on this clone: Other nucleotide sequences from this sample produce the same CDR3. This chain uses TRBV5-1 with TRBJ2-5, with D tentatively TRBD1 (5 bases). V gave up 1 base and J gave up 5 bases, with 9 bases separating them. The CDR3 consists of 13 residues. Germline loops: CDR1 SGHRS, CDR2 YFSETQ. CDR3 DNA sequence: TGCGCCAGCAGCTTGTCACCAGGGGAGACCCAGTACTTC. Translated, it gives CASSLSPGETQYF. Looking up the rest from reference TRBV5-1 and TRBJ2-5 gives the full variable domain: KAGVTQTPRYLIKTRGQQVTLSCSPISGHRSVSWYQQTPGQGLQFLFEYFSETQRNKGNFPGRFSGRQFSNSRSEMNVSTLELGDSALYLCASSLSPGETQYFGPGTRLLVL.

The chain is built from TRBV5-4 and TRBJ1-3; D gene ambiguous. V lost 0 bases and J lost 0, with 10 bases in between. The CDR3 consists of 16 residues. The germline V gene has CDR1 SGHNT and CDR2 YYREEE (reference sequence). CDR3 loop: CASSLVSAGSGNTIYF. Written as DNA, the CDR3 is TGTGCCAGCAGCTTGGTGTCGGCGGGCTCTGGAAACACCATATATTTT.

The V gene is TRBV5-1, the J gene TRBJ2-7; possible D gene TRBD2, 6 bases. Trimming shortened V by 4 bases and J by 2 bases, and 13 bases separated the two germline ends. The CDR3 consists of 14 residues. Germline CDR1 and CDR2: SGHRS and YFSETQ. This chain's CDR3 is CASSEGLGTYEQYF. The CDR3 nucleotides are TGCGCCAGCAGCGAGGGACTCGGGACCTACGAGCAGTACTTC. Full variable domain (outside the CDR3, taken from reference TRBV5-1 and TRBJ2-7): KAGVTQTPRYLIKTRGQQVTLSCSPISGHRSVSWYQQTPGQGLQFLFEYFSETQRNKGNFPGRFSGRQFSNSRSEMNVSTLELGDSALYLCASSEGLGTYEQYFGPGTRLTVT.

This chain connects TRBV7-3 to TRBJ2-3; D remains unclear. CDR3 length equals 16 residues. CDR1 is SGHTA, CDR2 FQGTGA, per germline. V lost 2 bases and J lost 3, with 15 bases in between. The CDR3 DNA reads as TGTGCCAGCAGCTTAGGGGTAGCCCCGGGTACAGATACGCAGTATTTT. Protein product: CASSLGVAPGTDTQYF.

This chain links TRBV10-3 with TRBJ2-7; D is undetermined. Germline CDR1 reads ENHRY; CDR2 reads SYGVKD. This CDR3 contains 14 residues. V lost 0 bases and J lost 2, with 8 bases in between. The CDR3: CAISESTQPYEQYF. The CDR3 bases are TGTGCCATCAGTGAGTCGACACAACCCTACGAGCAGTACTTC.

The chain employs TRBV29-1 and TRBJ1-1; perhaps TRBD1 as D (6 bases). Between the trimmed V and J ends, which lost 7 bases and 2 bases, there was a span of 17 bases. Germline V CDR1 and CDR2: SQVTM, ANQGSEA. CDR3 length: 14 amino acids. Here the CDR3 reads CSGNAMGANTEAFF. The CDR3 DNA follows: TGCAGCGGCAACGCGATGGGGGCCAACACTGAAGCTTTCTTT.

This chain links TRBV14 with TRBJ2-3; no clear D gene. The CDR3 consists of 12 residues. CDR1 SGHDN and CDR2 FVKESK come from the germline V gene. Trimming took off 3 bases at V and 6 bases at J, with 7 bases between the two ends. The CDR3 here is CASSHLSDTQYF. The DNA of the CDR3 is TGTGCCAGCAGCCACTTATCTGATACGCAGTATTTT.

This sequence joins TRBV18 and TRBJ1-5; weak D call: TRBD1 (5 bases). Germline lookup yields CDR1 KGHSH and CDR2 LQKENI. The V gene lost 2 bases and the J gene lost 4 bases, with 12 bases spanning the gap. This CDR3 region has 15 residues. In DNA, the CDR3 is TGTGCCAGCTCACCAGGGGGGAGTAGTAATCAGCCCCAGCATTTT. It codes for CASSPGGSSNQPQHF. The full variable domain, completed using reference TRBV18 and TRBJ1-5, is NAGVMQNPRHLVRRRGQEARLRCSPMKGHSHVYWYRQLPEEGLKFMVYLQKENIIDESGMPKERFSAEFPKEGPSILRIQQVVRGDSAAYFCASSPGGSSNQPQHFGDGTRLSIL.

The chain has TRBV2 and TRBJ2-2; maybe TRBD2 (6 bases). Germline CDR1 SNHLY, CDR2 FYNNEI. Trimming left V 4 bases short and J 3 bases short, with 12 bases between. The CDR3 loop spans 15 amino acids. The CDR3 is CASSAQRVDTGELFF. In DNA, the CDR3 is TGTGCCAGCAGTGCACAGCGGGTCGACACCGGGGAGCTGTTTTTT.

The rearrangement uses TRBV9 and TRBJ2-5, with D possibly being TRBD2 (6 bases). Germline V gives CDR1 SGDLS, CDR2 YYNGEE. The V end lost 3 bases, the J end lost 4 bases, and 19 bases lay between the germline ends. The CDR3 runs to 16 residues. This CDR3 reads CASSESGTRRGETQYF. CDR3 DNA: TGTGCCAGCAGCGAATCCGGGACCAGGAGGGGAGAGACCCAGTACTTC.

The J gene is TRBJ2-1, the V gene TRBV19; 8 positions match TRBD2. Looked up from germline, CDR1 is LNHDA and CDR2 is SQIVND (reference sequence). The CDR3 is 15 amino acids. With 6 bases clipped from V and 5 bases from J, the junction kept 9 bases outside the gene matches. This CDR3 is CASSFGLAGDNEQFF. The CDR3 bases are TGTGCCAGTAGCTTTGGACTAGCAGGCGACAATGAGCAGTTCTTC.

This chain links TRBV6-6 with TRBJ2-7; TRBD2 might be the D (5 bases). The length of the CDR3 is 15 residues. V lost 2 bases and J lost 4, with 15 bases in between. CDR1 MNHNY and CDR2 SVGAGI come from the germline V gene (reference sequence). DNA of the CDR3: TGTGCCAGCAGTTACGAGGGAGTACGAAGTTACGAGCAGTACTTC. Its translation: CASSYEGVRSYEQYF.

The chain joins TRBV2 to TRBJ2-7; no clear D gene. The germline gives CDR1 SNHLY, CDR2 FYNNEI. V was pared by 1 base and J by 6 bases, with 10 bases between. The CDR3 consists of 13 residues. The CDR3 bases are TGTGCCAGCAGTGAAGACCGTAGGTTCGAGCAGTACTTC. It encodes CASSEDRRFEQYF. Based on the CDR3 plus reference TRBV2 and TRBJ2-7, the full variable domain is EPEVTQTPSHQVTQMGQEVILRCVPISNHLYFYWYRQILGQKVEFLVSFYNNEISEKSEIFDDQFSVERPDGSNFTLKIRSTKLEDSAMYFCASSEDRRFEQYFGPGTRLTVT.